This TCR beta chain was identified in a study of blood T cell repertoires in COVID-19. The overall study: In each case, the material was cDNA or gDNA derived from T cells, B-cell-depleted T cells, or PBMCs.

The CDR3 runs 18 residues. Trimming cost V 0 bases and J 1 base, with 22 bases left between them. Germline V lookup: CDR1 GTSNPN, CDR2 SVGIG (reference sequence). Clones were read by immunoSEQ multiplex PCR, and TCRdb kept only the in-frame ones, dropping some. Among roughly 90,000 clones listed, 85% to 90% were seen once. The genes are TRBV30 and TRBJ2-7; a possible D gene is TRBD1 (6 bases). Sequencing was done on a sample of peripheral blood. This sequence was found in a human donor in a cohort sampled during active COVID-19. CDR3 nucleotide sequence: TGTGCCTGGAGTGTATTCCTAACCTCCGGGGACACTTCCTACGAGCAGTACTTC. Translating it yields CAWSVFLTSGDTSYEQYF. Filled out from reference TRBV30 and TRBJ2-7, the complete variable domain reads SQTIHQWPATLVQPVGSPLSLECTVEGTSNPNLYWYRQAAGRGLQLLFYSVGIGQISSEVPQNLSASRPQDRQFILSSKKLLLSDSGFYLCAWSVFLTSGDTSYEQYFGPGTRLTVT.